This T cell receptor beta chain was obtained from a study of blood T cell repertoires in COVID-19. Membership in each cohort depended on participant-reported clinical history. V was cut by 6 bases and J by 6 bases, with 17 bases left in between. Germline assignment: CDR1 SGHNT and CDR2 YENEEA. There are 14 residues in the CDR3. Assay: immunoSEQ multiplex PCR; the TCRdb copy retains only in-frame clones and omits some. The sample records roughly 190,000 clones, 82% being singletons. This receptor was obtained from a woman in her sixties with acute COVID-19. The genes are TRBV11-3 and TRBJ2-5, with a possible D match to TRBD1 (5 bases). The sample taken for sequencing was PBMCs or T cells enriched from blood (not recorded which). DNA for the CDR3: TGTGCCAGCAGTGCCACTCAGGGATTACAGACCCAGTACTTC. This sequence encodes CASSATQGLQTQYF. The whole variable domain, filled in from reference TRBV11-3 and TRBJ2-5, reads EAGVVQSPRYKIIEKKQPVAFWCNPISGHNTLYWYLQNLGQGPELLIRYENEEAVDDSQLPKDRFSAERLKGVDSTLKIQPAELGDSAVYLCASSATQGLQTQYFGPGTRLLVL.